A selection of T cell receptor beta chains follows, all from one sample in a study of vaccination effects on CD4 cells after COVID-19. What these receptors recognize is not known. TCRdb keeps only in-frame clones here, not all; method: immunoSEQ multiplex PCR. The table lists fewer than 40,000 clones, roughly 70% of them singletons. This specimen was CD4+ T cells from PBMCs cultured with SARS-CoV-2 spike peptides, taken before COVID-19 vaccination. The source is a human donor who received a COVID-19 vaccine. CDR3s include the opening cysteine and the closing phenylalanine or tryptophan. The D gene is left open where the match is weak. Some rows have no size entry. The others give once, few or many, or a class for an expanded clone.

TRBJ1-5	-	-	TRBV6-5	CASSYAGVGRQPQHF	TGTGCCAGCAGTTACGCGGGGGTCGGGAGACAGCCCCAGCATTTT
TRBJ2-1	-	few	TRBV19	CASSIDNARGAYNEQFF	TGTGCCAGTAGTATAGATAATGCAAGAGGGGCCTACAATGAGCAGTTCTTC
TRBJ2-1	-	-	TRBV7-2	CASSPWSTRGNNEQFF	TGTGCCAGCAGCCCTTGGTCGACTAGGGGGAACAATGAGCAGTTCTTC
TRBJ1-2	-	-	TRBV7-2	CASSFGSSAARNYGYTF	TGTGCCAGCAGCTTTGGGTCCTCCGCGGCAAGGAACTATGGCTACACCTTC
TRBJ2-7	TRBD1	-	TRBV29-1	CSVGDSTKKQYF	TGCAGCGTCGGGGACAGTACGAAGAAGCAGTACTTC
TRBJ2-2	-	-	TRBV5-1	CASSPRGDTGELFF	TGCGCCAGCAGCCCCCGTGGAGACACCGGGGAGCTGTTTTTT
TRBJ2-3	-	-	TRBV3-1/TRBV3-2	CASNQTSTDTQYF	TGTGCCAGCAATCAGACTAGCACAGATACGCAGTATTTT
TRBJ1-6	-	-	TRBV19	CASSMQGHSPLHF	TGTGCCAGTAGTATGCAGGGACATTCACCCCTCCACTTT
TRBJ1-1	-	-	TRBV27	CASSPTQAPTEAFF	TGTGCCAGCAGTCCAACACAGGCCCCCACTGAAGCTTTCTTT
TRBJ1-1	-	-	TRBV7-9	CASSLEVNTEAFF	TGTGCCAGCAGCTTAGAGGTGAACACTGAAGCTTTCTTT
TRBJ1-2	-	few	TRBV28	CASSFQRRGGYTF	TGTGCCAGCAGTTTTCAGAGGCGGGGTGGCTACACCTTC
TRBJ2-2	-	once	TRBV5-1	CASSLSTGTGELFF	TGCGCCAGCAGCTTGTCCACAGGGACCGGGGAGCTGTTTTTT
TRBJ1-1	TRBD1	-	TRBV5-4	CASSKGVGTGGRDTEAFF	TGTGCCAGCAGCAAAGGAGTTGGGACAGGGGGAAGGGACACTGAAGCTTTCTTT
TRBJ1-1	-	-	TRBV25-1	CASSVKGNTEAFF	TGTGCCAGCAGTGTCAAGGGGAACACTGAAGCTTTCTTT
TRBJ1-6	TRBD1	-	TRBV6-2/TRBV6-3	CASSYTGTGLHF	TGTGCCAGCAGTTACACAGGGACAGGGCTCCACTTT
TRBJ1-5	-	few	TRBV7-2	CASSLTGYNQPQHF	TGTGCCAGCAGCTTAACAGGTTACAATCAGCCCCAGCATTTT
TRBJ2-3	-	few	TRBV5-8	CASSLRGSTDTQYF	TGTGCCAGCAGCTTGAGAGGGAGTACAGATACGCAGTATTTT
TRBJ2-4	TRBD2	-	TRBV6-5	CASRTSVIEGSIQYF	TGTGCCAGCAGGACTAGCGTTATAGAGGGGAGCATTCAGTACTTC
TRBJ2-6	-	-	TRBV18	CASSPVTGPKSGANVLTF	TGTGCCAGCTCACCAGTGACAGGACCCAAGTCTGGGGCCAACGTCCTGACTTTC
TRBJ1-1	-	-	TRBV4-3	CASSRGTLNTEAFF	TGCGCCAGCAGCCGAGGCACTTTGAACACTGAAGCTTTCTTT
TRBJ2-7	-	once	TRBV6-1	CASSEGGGTAYEQYF	TGTGCCAGCAGTGAAGGGGGCGGAACCGCCTACGAGCAGTACTTC
TRBJ2-1	-	-	TRBV6-2/TRBV6-3	CASSYSHIRRDNEQFF	TGTGCCAGCAGTTACTCGCATATCAGACGAGACAATGAGCAGTTCTTC
TRBJ2-3	TRBD2	-	TRBV18	CASSPFGRADTQYF	TGTGCCAGCTCACCCTTCGGGAGGGCAGATACGCAGTATTTT
TRBJ1-3	-	-	TRBV7-6	CASSDGTLSGNTIYF	TGTGCCAGCAGCGACGGGACCCTCTCTGGAAACACCATATATTTT
TRBJ2-2	-	-	TRBV3-1/TRBV3-2	CASSPPTQNTGELFF	TGTGCCAGCAGCCCACCGACTCAAAACACCGGGGAGCTGTTTTTT
TRBJ1-1	TRBD1	once	TRBV18	CASSQLTGYTEAFF	TGTGCCAGCTCACAATTGACAGGGTACACTGAAGCTTTCTTT
TRBJ2-1	TRBD2	-	TRBV28	CASSLPSGRGYNEQFF	TGTGCCAGCAGTTTGCCTAGCGGGAGGGGTTACAATGAGCAGTTCTTC
TRBJ2-1	-	-	TRBV5-4	CASSLLLGADEQFF	TGTGCCAGCAGCTTACTGTTAGGTGCCGATGAGCAGTTCTTC
TRBJ1-5	-	-	TRBV30	CAWETSGGPQHF	TGTGCCTGGGAAACCAGCGGGGGGCCCCAGCATTTT
TRBJ2-3	-	once	TRBV5-6	CASSVQISDTQYF	TGTGCCAGCAGCGTCCAGATTTCAGATACGCAGTATTTT
TRBJ2-5	-	-	TRBV5-6	CASSLGIQETQYF	TGTGCCAGCAGCTTGGGTATCCAAGAGACCCAGTACTTC
TRBJ1-2	TRBD1	few	TRBV5-4	CASSLSGTGIYGYTF	TGTGCCAGCAGCTTGTCGGGGACAGGAATATATGGCTACACCTTC
TRBJ2-2	-	few	TRBV12-3/TRBV12-4	CASSLRGSGELFF	TGTGCCAGCAGTCTAAGGGGGTCCGGGGAGCTGTTTTTT
TRBJ2-1	-	few	TRBV6-5	CASSLRGGEQFF	TGTGCCAGCAGTTTAAGGGGGGGAGAGCAGTTCTTC
TRBJ2-1	-	-	TRBV12-3/TRBV12-4	CASPYNEQFF	TGTGCCAGCCCGTACAATGAGCAGTTCTTC
TRBJ2-1	TRBD2	few	TRBV13	CASSLGGAGGHGEQFF	TGTGCCAGCAGCTTAGGCGGCGCGGGGGGGCATGGTGAGCAGTTCTTC
TRBJ2-7	-	-	TRBV5-4	CASSLGGTDYEQYF	TGTGCCAGCAGCCTAGGGGGGACGGATTACGAGCAGTACTTC
TRBJ2-1	-	-	TRBV14	CASSQESVLGRWENNEQFF	TGTGCCAGCAGCCAAGAAAGCGTCCTTGGGAGATGGGAGAATAATGAGCAGTTCTTC
TRBJ2-7	-	-	TRBV6-5	CASSYSRFYEQYF	TGTGCCAGCAGTTACTCCCGATTCTACGAGCAGTACTTC